These T cell receptor beta chains were read from a single sample in a study of blood T cell repertoires in COVID-19. This table comes from immunoSEQ multiplex PCR, and its TCRdb copy is limited to in-frame clones, with some not included. The sample lists hundreds of thousands of clones, 86% occurring once. The sequencing input was PBMCs or T cells enriched from blood (not recorded which). The receptors were sampled from a woman between 45 and 60 years old who had recovered from COVID-19. Each CDR3 is given with its conserved first and last residue. Fields, in order: J gene, D gene, clone size, V gene, CDR3 protein, CDR3 DNA. A D gene is named only where the DNA matches it firmly. Clone size, where shown, is once, few, many, or a class for clones that have expanded.

TRBJ1-6	NA	NA	TRBV7-9	CASRPGTLNSPLHF	TGTGCCAGCAGACCCGGGACACTAAATTCACCCCTCCACTTT
TRBJ2-1	NA	NA	TRBV27	CATGTNDYNEQFF	TGTGCCACCGGGACAAATGACTATAATGAGCAGTTCTTC
TRBJ1-1	NA	NA	TRBV11-2	CASRWGAGYTEAFF	TGTGCCAGCAGATGGGGAGCCGGTTACACTGAAGCTTTCTTT
TRBJ2-4	NA	NA	TRBV4-3	CASSRSSTGNIQYF	TGCGCCAGCAGCCGAAGTAGTACAGGAAACATTCAGTACTTC
TRBJ1-3	NA	NA	TRBV21-1	CATTLPEGSGNSGNTIYF	TGTGCCACCACCTTGCCGGAGGGTTCCGGGAACTCTGGAAACACCATATATTTT
TRBJ2-1	TRBD2	NA	TRBV3-1/TRBV3-2	CASSYSGGSYNEQFF	TGTGCCAGCAGCTATAGCGGGGGCTCCTACAATGAGCAGTTCTTC
TRBJ2-7	NA	NA	TRBV28	CASSLLWAAYEQYF	TGTGCCAGCAGTTTATTGTGGGCAGCCTACGAGCAGTACTTC
TRBJ2-6	TRBD1	NA	TRBV30	CAWSSRGRPQGARRDGANVLTF	TGTGCCTGGAGTTCCCGGGGGCGGCCCCAGGGGGCGCGTCGGGATGGGGCCAACGTCCTGACTTTC
TRBJ1-2	NA	NA	TRBV28	CASTLVGERGLWGYTF	TGTGCCAGCACCCTTGTAGGGGAGAGGGGACTGTGGGGCTACACCTTC
TRBJ1-2	NA	NA	TRBV6-1	CASSETGGTGYTF	TGTGCCAGCAGTGAGACCGGGGGAACGGGCTACACCTTC
TRBJ1-1	NA	once	TRBV18	CASSPPSQGLAFF	TGTGCCAGCTCACCACCGTCTCAGGGACTCGCTTTCTTT
TRBJ2-7	TRBD2	NA	TRBV7-2	CASSLMAPGWREIWEQYF	TGTGCCAGCAGCTTAATGGCCCCGGGGTGGCGGGAGATATGGGAGCAGTACTTC
TRBJ1-3	TRBD1	few	TRBV11-2	CASSSVGGGGGNTIYF	TGTGCCAGCAGCTCCGTAGGAGGGGGCGGTGGAAACACCATATATTTT
TRBJ1-6	NA	NA	TRBV6-5	CASSYFRSSYNSPLHF	TGTGCCAGCAGTTACTTTAGGAGCTCCTATAATTCACCCCTCCACTTT
TRBJ1-6	NA	NA	TRBV9	CASSVEGPNSPLHF	TGTGCCAGCAGCGTAGAGGGGCCCAATTCACCCCTCCACTTT
TRBJ1-2	NA	NA	TRBV13	CASTSWTSDTF	TGTGCCAGCACCTCATGGACTTCGGACACCTTC
TRBJ1-6	NA	once	TRBV11-2	CASSLHQTGTSLHF	TGTGCCAGCAGCTTACACCAGACCGGGACATCCCTCCACTTT
TRBJ2-5	NA	NA	TRBV28	CASSLAYGQETQYF	TGTGCCAGCAGTTTGGCATACGGGCAAGAGACCCAGTACTTC
TRBJ1-2	NA	NA	TRBV12-3/TRBV12-4	CASRENYGYTF	TGTGCCAGCAGGGAGAACTATGGCTACACCTTC
TRBJ1-1	NA	NA	TRBV5-1	CASRSPYRGGNTEAFF	TGCGCCAGCCGGTCTCCTTATCGTGGAGGGAACACTGAAGCTTTCTTT
TRBJ1-3	NA	NA	TRBV7-2	CASSLAWGSGGNTIYF	TGTGCCAGCAGCTTAGCGTGGGGCTCGGGTGGAAACACCATATATTTT
TRBJ1-1	NA	NA	TRBV7-2	CASSPNGGAGTEAFF	TGTGCCAGCAGCCCAAATGGGGGGGCGGGCACTGAAGCTTTCTTT
TRBJ1-3	NA	NA	TRBV30	CAWSHSGNTIYF	TGTGCCTGGAGTCACAGCGGAAACACCATATATTTT
TRBJ2-2	TRBD1	NA	TRBV19	CASSAGTGGTGELFF	TGTGCCAGTAGCGCCGGGACAGGGGGAACCGGGGAGCTGTTTTTT
TRBJ1-1	TRBD1	NA	TRBV23-1	CASSQERGRKAFF	TGCGCCAGCAGTCAAGAGAGGGGGCGGAAAGCTTTCTTT
TRBJ1-1	NA	NA	TRBV19	CASSRAGGGTEAFF	TGTGCCAGTAGTAGGGCGGGCGGGGGCACTGAAGCTTTCTTT
TRBJ2-3	NA	NA	TRBV7-2	CASSPNGLRRADTQYF	TGTGCCAGCAGCCCAAACGGATTGAGGCGAGCAGATACGCAGTATTTT
TRBJ2-1	NA	NA	TRBV11-2	CASSSLGGYNEQFF	TGTGCCAGCAGCTCCCTGGGGGGATACAATGAGCAGTTCTTC
TRBJ2-7	TRBD2	NA	TRBV6-5	CASSSSGTASYEQYF	TGTGCCAGCAGTTCTAGCGGGACAGCCTCCTACGAGCAGTACTTC
TRBJ1-5	TRBD1	NA	TRBV28	CASSLSGQGRNQPQHF	TGTGCCAGCAGTTTATCGGGACAGGGGCGCAATCAGCCCCAGCATTTT
TRBJ2-2	TRBD2	NA	TRBV7-9	CASSPTGLAAYRGAVF	TGTGCCAGCAGCCCCACGGGACTAGCGGCCTACCGGGGAGCTGTTTTT
TRBJ2-2	NA	few	TRBV5-1	CASRPPGGGELFF	TGCGCCAGCAGGCCTCCAGGAGGCGGGGAGCTGTTTTTT
TRBJ1-2	TRBD1	once	TRBV7-9	CASSFPDRVSYGYTF	TGTGCCAGCAGCTTTCCGGACAGGGTGAGCTATGGCTACACCTTC
TRBJ2-2	TRBD2	once	TRBV18	CASSPLTSGRKWTGELFF	TGTGCCAGCTCACCACTCACTAGCGGGAGGAAGTGGACCGGGGAGCTGTTTTTT
TRBJ1-4	NA	NA	TRBV4-3	CASSQRPIREANEKLFF	TGCGCCAGCAGCCAACGACCCATCAGGGAGGCTAATGAAAAACTGTTTTTT
TRBJ1-2	NA	NA	TRBV28	CASSWSMGSNYGYTF	TGTGCCAGCAGTTGGTCAATGGGGAGTAACTATGGCTACACCTTC
TRBJ1-2	NA	NA	TRBV28	CASTPNRVEGYTF	TGTGCCAGCACCCCCAACAGGGTTGAGGGCTACACCTTC
TRBJ2-1	TRBD1	NA	TRBV10-1	CASSDAGTGHGNEQFF	TGCGCCAGCAGTGATGCGGGGACAGGGCATGGCAATGAGCAGTTCTTC
TRBJ1-6	NA	NA	TRBV12-3/TRBV12-4	CASSFGEGPLHF	TGTGCCAGCAGTTTCGGGGAAGGTCCCCTCCACTTT
TRBJ1-2	TRBD1	NA	TRBV10-3	CAISRDSIYGYTF	TGTGCCATCAGTCGGGACAGTATCTATGGCTACACCTTC
TRBJ2-7	NA	NA	TRBV6-2/TRBV6-3	CASSYSTRLYEQYF	TGTGCCAGCAGTTACTCTACTAGGTTATACGAGCAGTACTTC
TRBJ2-7	NA	NA	TRBV7-2	CASSLEASGREQYF	TGTGCCAGCAGCTTAGAAGCGTCAGGGCGGGAGCAGTACTTC
TRBJ1-1	NA	NA	TRBV4-1	CASSQTSGTQIRRAFF	TGCGCCAGCAGCCAGACCTCCGGGACACAAATCAGGAGGGCTTTCTTT
TRBJ1-2	NA	NA	TRBV27	CASSSTGLSFGYTF	TGTGCCAGCAGTTCAACAGGTCTTTCGTTCGGCTACACCTTC
TRBJ1-1	TRBD1	NA	TRBV13	CASSRDRNTEAFF	TGTGCCAGCAGTCGGGACAGAAACACTGAAGCTTTCTTT
TRBJ2-1	NA	NA	TRBV11-2	CASSLGGSYNEQFF	TGTGCCAGCAGTCTAGGGGGATCCTACAATGAGCAGTTCTTC
TRBJ2-7	TRBD1	once	TRBV19	CASSLRQGASYEQYF	TGTGCCAGTAGTCTACGACAGGGGGCCTCCTACGAGCAGTACTTC
TRBJ1-2	TRBD1	NA	TRBV5-4	CASSPRPGQGGEGYTF	TGTGCCAGCAGCCCGCGACCGGGACAGGGCGGCGAGGGCTACACCTTC
TRBJ2-3	TRBD1	NA	TRBV18	CASSQGDRGTDTQYF	TGTGCCAGCTCCCAAGGGGACAGGGGCACAGATACGCAGTATTTT
TRBJ2-5	NA	NA	TRBV29-1	CSVGQKKETQYF	TGCAGCGTTGGTCAGAAAAAAGAGACCCAGTACTTC
TRBJ1-1	NA	NA	TRBV11-2	CASSASRGNTEAFF	TGTGCCAGCAGCGCGTCCAGGGGCAACACTGAAGCTTTCTTT
TRBJ1-1	NA	NA	TRBV7-3	CASSFSEGTEAFF	TGTGCCAGCAGCTTCTCGGAGGGCACTGAAGCTTTCTTT
TRBJ1-1	NA	NA	TRBV11-2	CASSPVMGHPEAFF	TGTGCCAGCAGCCCCGTGATGGGCCATCCTGAAGCTTTCTTT
TRBJ2-3	NA	NA	TRBV5-1	CASSAGPSTDTQYF	TGCGCCAGCAGCGCGGGACCGAGCACAGATACGCAGTATTTT
TRBJ1-1	NA	NA	TRBV7-2	CASSLRVIMNTEAFF	TGTGCCAGCAGCTTGAGGGTTATTATGAACACTGAAGCTTTCTTT
TRBJ1-1	NA	NA	TRBV3-1/TRBV3-2	CASSHSPYPEAFF	TGTGCCAGCAGCCATTCCCCCTACCCTGAAGCTTTCTTT
TRBJ2-6	NA	NA	TRBV4-3	CASSQDFTFGANVLTF	TGCGCCAGCAGCCAAGATTTCACTTTTGGGGCCAACGTCCTGACTTTC
TRBJ1-2	TRBD1	NA	TRBV4-1	CASSQGTGRYGYTF	TGCGCCAGCAGCCAAGGGACAGGAAGGTATGGCTACACCTTC
TRBJ2-1	TRBD2	NA	TRBV27	CASSSGEGRNEQFF	TGTGCCAGCAGTTCCGGGGAGGGAAGGAATGAGCAGTTCTTC
TRBJ1-5	NA	NA	TRBV4-3	CASSPAWAGNQPQHF	TGCGCCAGCAGTCCAGCCTGGGCAGGCAATCAGCCCCAGCATTTT